This entry lists 5 T cell receptor beta chains sequenced from one sample in a study of T cell responses to AZD1222 COVID-19 vaccine. The repertoire was sequenced with immunoSEQ multiplex PCR; TCRdb's copy has only in-frame clones and lacks some. The sample lists 150,000 or so clones, 70% to 90% occurring once. Source: peripheral blood, taken on day 0 of AZD1222 vaccination. The receptors come from an adult in good health.

This sequence joins TRBV7-2 and TRBJ2-7; D not resolved. V lost 2 bases, J lost 5 bases, and 7 bases lay in between. This CDR3 is built from 12 residues. Germline values: CDR1 SGHTA, CDR2 FQGNSA. The CDR3 protein is CASSLNRNEQYF. CDR3 in DNA: TGTGCCAGCAGCTTAAACCGAAACGAGCAGTACTTC.

The chain carries TRBV5-5 and TRBJ2-7; D is uncertain. Deletions cut 2 bases from V and 7 bases from J, with 13 bases between. CDR1 and CDR2 (germline): SGHKS, YYEKEE (reference sequence). The CDR3 runs 13 residues. CDR3 sequence: CASSFTPAWEQYF. In nucleotides, the CDR3 is TGTGCCAGCAGCTTTACGCCGGCTTGGGAGCAGTACTTC.

This clone showed up just a few times. V and J are TRBV11-2 and TRBJ1-1; no clear D. V was clipped by 0 bases and J by 2 bases, with 13 bases between them. The CDR3 has 16 amino acids. The germline CDR1 and CDR2 sequences are SGHAT and FQNNGV. The CDR3 nucleotides are TGTGCCAGCAGCTTAGATCTGGGCCTCACCAACACTGAAGCTTTCTTT. This codes for CASSLDLGLTNTEAFF.

The CDR3 protein is CASSFRVQPQHF. CDR3 DNA sequence: TGTGCCAGCAGTTTCAGGGTTCAGCCCCAGCATTTT. The chain employs TRBV28 and TRBJ1-5, with a weak D call TRBD1 (5 bases). V lost 3 bases, J lost 6 bases, and 6 bases lay in between. CDR1 is MDHEN, CDR2 SYDVKM, per germline. CDR3 length: 12 residues.

The rearrangement joins TRBV10-3 to TRBJ2-7, with TRBD1 matching 9 bases. This CDR3 spans 15 amino acids. The germline V gene has CDR1 ENHRY and CDR2 SYGVKD. Losses at the gene ends were 3 bases for V and 1 base for J; bases not matched to a gene: 4. The CDR3 DNA follows: TGTGCCATCAGTGATGAGGGACAGGGATCCTACGAGCAGTACTTC. Translating gives CAISDEGQGSYEQYF.